These 16 T cell receptor beta chains share one sample of origin, sequenced in a study of radiotherapy plus CTLA-4 blockade in lung cancer. Sequencing was performed with immunoSEQ multiplex PCR; in TCRdb, only in-frame clones are kept and a portion is missing. The sample includes tens of thousands of clones, approximately 78% seen only once; the top ten take about 6.6%. Specimen: peripheral blood, collected from a patient treated with radiotherapy plus ipilimumab. The receptors were sampled from a human donor with non-small cell lung cancer who had a complete response to radiotherapy plus ipilimumab.

V and J are TRBV18 and TRBJ1-2, with 9 nucleotides matching TRBD1. This CDR3 spans 13 amino acids. Germline V gene lookup returns CDR1 KGHSH and CDR2 LQKENI. V lost 3 bases to trimming and J lost 7 bases; unmatched junction nucleotides: 3. As DNA, the CDR3 is TGTGCCAGCTCACCCGGACAGGGGTCTGGCTACACCTTC. Its protein is CASSPGQGSGYTF. Supplemented by reference TRBV18 and TRBJ1-2, the full variable domain reads NAGVMQNPRHLVRRRGQEARLRCSPMKGHSHVYWYRQLPEEGLKFMVYLQKENIIDESGMPKERFSAEFPKEGPSILRIQQVVRGDSAAYFCASSPGQGSGYTFGSGTRLTVV.

In this sample, this clone turned up a few times. The CDR3 here is CASTQSGRWEYNEQFF. The CDR3 DNA follows: TGTGCTAGTACGCAAAGCGGGAGGTGGGAGTACAATGAGCAGTTCTTC. The V gene is TRBV12-5, the J gene TRBJ2-1, with 9 bases lining up with TRBD2. With 8 bases clipped from V and 4 bases from J, the junction kept 12 bases outside the gene matches. CDR3 length equals 16 residues. Germline CDR1 and CDR2: LGHNT and FRNRAP.

This rearrangement joins TRBV7-9 to TRBJ1-2; unclear D gene. This CDR3 contains 15 residues. V was cut by 4 bases and J by 0 bases, with 12 bases left in between. Germline CDR1 and CDR2: SEHNR and FQNEAQ (reference sequence). CDR3 nucleotides: TGTGCCAGCAGCTCAAGCCTGGAAGCTAACTATGGCTACACCTTC. Translated: CASSSSLEANYGYTF.

The rearrangement links TRBV10-1 to TRBJ2-5; no clear D gene. Looked up from germline, CDR1 is WNHNN and CDR2 is SYGVQD (reference sequence). This CDR3 has 14 residues. Trimming cost V 3 bases and J 5 bases, with 13 bases left between them. DNA for the CDR3: TGCGCCAGCAGTGAATCATCGGTACGGGAGACCCAGTACTTC. Translated: CASSESSVRETQYF.

V usage is TRBV4-3 and J usage is TRBJ2-7; the D gene is possibly TRBD1 (6 bases). The CDR3 covers 16 residues. The germline V and J ends were trimmed by 0 bases and 4 bases, with 16 bases remaining between them. Germline assignment: CDR1 LGHNA and CDR2 YSLEER. CDR3 region: CASSQELGASVYEQYF. CDR3 in DNA: TGCGCCAGCAGCCAAGAGCTGGGGGCAAGTGTTTACGAGCAGTACTTC.

This clone was counted once. J is TRBJ2-3 and V is TRBV2; 10 positions match TRBD2. Looked up from germline, CDR1 is SNHLY and CDR2 is FYNNEI. CDR3 length: 15 amino acids. The J segment lost 1 base and the V segment lost 9 bases, leaving 7 bases of the junction unmatched. The CDR3 nucleotides read TGTGCCAGTACACCCCTAGCGGGGGGCACAGATACGCAGTATTTT. Its translation is CASTPLAGGTDTQYF.

V gene TRBV18 combines with J gene TRBJ2-3; a weak D match, TRBD2 (5 bases). The CDR3 is made up of 16 amino acids. Trimming took 2 bases from V and 0 from J, leaving 12 bases between them. CDR1 KGHSH and CDR2 LQKENI come from the germline V gene. The CDR3 DNA follows: TGTGCCAGCTCACCATTCCGGGGAACTAGCACAGATACGCAGTATTTT. Translated, it gives CASSPFRGTSTDTQYF.

The rearrangement joins TRBV11-3 to TRBJ1-2; 8 bases line up with TRBD1. CDR3 length: 16 amino acids. V dropped 5 bases and J dropped 4; count of bases not matched to a gene: 12. Germline CDR1 SGHNT, CDR2 YENEEA. This CDR3 is CASSPNQGARGYGYTF. Written as DNA, the CDR3 is TGTGCCAGCAGCCCTAATCAGGGGGCTAGAGGCTATGGCTACACCTTC.

This chain links TRBV6-4 with TRBJ2-1; D perhaps matches TRBD2 (6 bases). V dropped 3 bases and J dropped 0 bases, with 12 bases sitting between them. The CDR3 runs to 16 residues. Germline V gene sequence: CDR1 MRHNA, CDR2 SNTAGT. The DNA for the CDR3 is TGTGCCAGCAGTGAGTGGCGGGGAAGCTCCTACAATGAGCAGTTCTTC. This encodes CASSEWRGSSYNEQFF.

The V gene is TRBV7-2, the J gene TRBJ1-1, with D tentatively TRBD1 (5 bases). Germline loops: CDR1 SGHTA, CDR2 FQGNSA. The CDR3 totals 14 residues. The V and J ends lost 4 bases and 10 bases respectively, with 19 bases between them. The CDR3 sequence: CASSSPVGGYTAFF. CDR3 coding DNA: TGTGCCAGCAGCTCCCCCGTGGGGGGTTATACAGCTTTCTTT.

The chain joins TRBV5-1 to TRBJ1-6, with TRBD1 as a possible D gene (5 bases). The CDR3 contains 14 residues. Trimming took off 2 bases at V and 9 bases at J, with 12 bases between the two ends. Germline-derived CDR1 and CDR2 are SGHRS and YFSETQ. The CDR3 nucleotides are TGCGCCAGCAGCTTAGGGGTCGGGAGTTCACCCCTCCACTTT. Translation gives CASSLGVGSSPLHF.

The V call is TRBV21-1, the J call TRBJ2-7. TRBV21-1 is an annotated pseudogene. This CDR3 is built from 15 residues. The CDR3 nucleotides read TGTGCCAGCAGCAAAGTCGTGGACGCACCCTACGAGCAGTACTTC. Protein product: CASSKVVDAPYEQYF.

This clone was detected a few times. The chain couples TRBV18 to TRBJ2-5; D may be TRBD2 (6 bases). Per germline, CDR1 KGHSH and CDR2 LQKENI. The CDR3 extends over 15 amino acids. V was cut by 0 bases and J by 6 bases, with 14 bases left in between. CDR3 protein: CASSPPETLAKTQYF. The CDR3 DNA follows: TGTGCCAGCTCACCACCTGAAACCCTAGCGAAGACCCAGTACTTC.

Concerning this clone itself: Other DNA sequences from this sample encode an identical CDR3 as well. V usage is TRBV7-2 and J usage is TRBJ1-3, with D possibly being TRBD1 (5 bases). This CDR3 region has 15 residues. Per the germline V gene, CDR1 is SGHTA and CDR2 is FQGNSA. Between the trimmed V and J ends, which lost 0 bases and 1 base, there was a span of 7 bases. CDR3 nucleotides: TGTGCCAGCAGCTTAGCGGGGACGTCTGGAAACACCATATATTTT. It translates to CASSLAGTSGNTIYF.

By sample share, this clone is medium-sized. The V gene is TRBV10-1, the J gene TRBJ2-1; TRBD2 aligns across 8 bases. In germline, CDR1 is WNHNN, CDR2 SYGVQD (reference sequence). V trimming: 4 bases; J trimming: 4 bases; junction bases outside the gene matches: 3. The CDR3 is 14 residues long. The CDR3 DNA sequence: TGCGCCAGCAGTGGTAGCGGGGTTTACAATGAGCAGTTCTTC. Protein sequence: CASSGSGVYNEQFF.

J is TRBJ2-7 and V is TRBV10-3; 8 bases fit TRBD1. This CDR3 is 15 amino acids long. Per the germline V gene, CDR1 is ENHRY and CDR2 is SYGVKD. V dropped 4 bases and J dropped 3; count of bases not matched to a gene: 8. The CDR3 spells CAISAGQGNIYEQYF. The CDR3 DNA is TGTGCCATCAGTGCCGGACAGGGAAACATCTACGAGCAGTACTTC.